Listed below are T cell receptor beta chains from one sample, sequenced in a study of blood T cell repertoires in COVID-19. Assay used: immunoSEQ multiplex PCR; TCRdb lists only in-frame clones, some missing. Here the sample spans 270,000 or so clones, around 90% being singletons. Sequenced: peripheral blood. The receptors derive from a woman aged 55-69 years with COVID-19, enrolled during active disease. CDR3s include the opening cysteine and the closing phenylalanine or tryptophan. The order of the fields is D gene, clone size, J gene, V gene, CDR3 DNA, CDR3 protein. A D gene is named only where the DNA matches it firmly. Clone size appears in some rows only: once, few, many, or a class for an expanded clone.

-,once,TRBJ1-5,TRBV7-2,TGTGCCAGCAGCCAGTGGGTGGCTGGGGGCAACGATCAGCCCCAGCATTTT,CASSQWVAGGNDQPQHF
TRBD2,-,TRBJ2-7,TRBV7-2,TGTGCCAGCAGCTTAGGTCTAGCGGGGGGCTTCTCCTACGAGCAGTACTTC,CASSLGLAGGFSYEQYF
TRBD1,-,TRBJ1-2,TRBV5-1,TGCGCCAGCAGCTCAGGACAGGGCGTCTATGGCTACACCTTC,CASSSGQGVYGYTF
-,few,TRBJ2-5,TRBV5-5,TGTGCCAGCAGCTTTCAGTCACAAGAGACCCAGTACTTC,CASSFQSQETQYF
TRBD2,-,TRBJ2-7,TRBV15,TGTGCCACCAGCAGAACTAGCGGCAGCTCCTACGAGCAGTACTTC,CATSRTSGSSYEQYF
-,-,TRBJ1-4,TRBV19,TGTGCCAGTAGGCCACAGGGACCAACTAATGAAAAACTGTTTTTT,CASRPQGPTNEKLFF
TRBD1,-,TRBJ1-2,TRBV9,TGTGCCAGCAGCGTAAGCCCCATACAGGGGCACTATGGCTACACCTTC,CASSVSPIQGHYGYTF
TRBD2,-,TRBJ2-2,TRBV4-2,TGTGCCAGCAGCCCCTCCCCGGGACTAGCGGGGAGCACCGGGGAGCTGTTTTTT,CASSPSPGLAGSTGELFF
-,few,TRBJ1-6,TRBV30,TGTGCCTGGACTATGAGCTCCTATAATTCACCCCTCCACTTT,CAWTMSSYNSPLHF
TRBD1,once,TRBJ2-7,TRBV18,TGTGCCAGCTCACCCAGGACAGGTAGCTCCTACGAGCAGTACTTC,CASSPRTGSSYEQYF
-,-,TRBJ1-2,TRBV6-5,TGTGCCAGCAGCAAGGGACAAGCTAACTATGGCTACACCTTC,CASSKGQANYGYTF
-,few,TRBJ1-2,TRBV23-1,TGCGCCAGCAGGACACATAACTATGGCTACACCTTC,CASRTHNYGYTF
TRBD1,-,TRBJ2-3,TRBV5-1,TGCGCCAGCAGCTTGGAGGGGGCGCGGACAGATACGCAGTATTTT,CASSLEGARTDTQYF
TRBD2,-,TRBJ2-5,TRBV2,TGTGCCAGCAGTGAAAGTCTCGCTAGCGGGGGGCAAGAGACCCAGTACTTC,CASSESLASGGQETQYF
-,-,TRBJ2-5,TRBV3-1/TRBV3-2,TGTGCCAGCAGCCACTCGCGGACTGGTAAGCAAGAGACCCAGTACTTC,CASSHSRTGKQETQYF
-,-,TRBJ1-1,TRBV19,TGTGCCAGTAGTAAGGGAGGGGAGCGGACTGAAGCTTTCTTT,CASSKGGERTEAFF
TRBD2,-,TRBJ2-1,TRBV4-3,TGCGCCAGCAGCCAAGAATCTAGCGGGGGGCCCTACAATGAGCAGTTCTTC,CASSQESSGGPYNEQFF
TRBD2,-,TRBJ2-3,TRBV7-3,TGTGCCAGCAGCCTCCTGACTAGCGGTAACACAGATACGCAGTATTTT,CASSLLTSGNTDTQYF
-,once,TRBJ1-5,TRBV30,TGTGCCTGGAGTGTAGCGGCGTTGGGTCAGCCCCAGCATTTT,CAWSVAALGQPQHF
TRBD1,-,TRBJ1-6,TRBV6-2/TRBV6-3,TGTGCCAGCAGTTGGGGGGACAGGACTTATAATTCACCCCTCCACTTT,CASSWGDRTYNSPLHF
TRBD1,-,TRBJ2-7,TRBV6-5,TGTGCCAGCGGCAGACAGGGGGCGAGGGCCTACGAGCAGTACTTC,CASGRQGARAYEQYF
-,once,TRBJ1-1,TRBV20-1,TGCAGTGCTGAGGCCGACACTGAAGCTTTCTTT,CSAEADTEAFF